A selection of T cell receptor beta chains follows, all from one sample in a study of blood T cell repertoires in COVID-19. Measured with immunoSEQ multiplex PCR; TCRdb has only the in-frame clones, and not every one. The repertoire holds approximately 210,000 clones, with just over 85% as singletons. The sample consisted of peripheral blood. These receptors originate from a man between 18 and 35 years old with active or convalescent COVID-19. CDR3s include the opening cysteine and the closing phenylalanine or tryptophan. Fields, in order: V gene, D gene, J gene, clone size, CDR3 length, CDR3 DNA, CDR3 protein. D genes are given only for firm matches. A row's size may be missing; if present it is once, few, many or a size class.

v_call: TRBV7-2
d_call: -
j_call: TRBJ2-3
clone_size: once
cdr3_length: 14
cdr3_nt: TGTGCCAGCAGCTCCCAGGGCACCGAAGATACGCAGTATTTT
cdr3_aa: CASSSQGTEDTQYF

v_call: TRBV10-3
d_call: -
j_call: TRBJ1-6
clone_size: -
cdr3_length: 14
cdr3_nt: TGTGCCATCAGTGGTCTAAAGGAGAATTCACCCCTCCACTTT
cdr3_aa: CAISGLKENSPLHF

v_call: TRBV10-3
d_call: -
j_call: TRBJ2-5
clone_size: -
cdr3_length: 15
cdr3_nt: TGTGCCATCAGTGAACTGGGCCCCTACCAAGAGACCCAGTACTTC
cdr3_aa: CAISELGPYQETQYF

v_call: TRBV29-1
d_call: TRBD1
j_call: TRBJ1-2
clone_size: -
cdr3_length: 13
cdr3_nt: TGCAGCGCCCGACAGGGCCTCTTCTATGGCTACACCTTC
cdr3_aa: CSARQGLFYGYTF

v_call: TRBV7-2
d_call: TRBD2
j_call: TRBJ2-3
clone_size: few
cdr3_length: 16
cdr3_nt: TGTGCCAGCACCTCGAAGCTAGCGGGAGTGACAGATACGCAGTATTTT
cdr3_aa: CASTSKLAGVTDTQYF

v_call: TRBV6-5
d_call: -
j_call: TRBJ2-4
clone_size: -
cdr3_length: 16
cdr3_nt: TGTGCCAGCAGTTCCAGGGTTGCTCTAGCCAAAAACATTCAGTACTTC
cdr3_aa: CASSSRVALAKNIQYF

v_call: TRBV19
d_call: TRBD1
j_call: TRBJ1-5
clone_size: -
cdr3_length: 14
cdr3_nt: TGTGCCAGCGACCAACAGGGGGCAGGGCAGCCCCAGCATTTT
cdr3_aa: CASDQQGAGQPQHF

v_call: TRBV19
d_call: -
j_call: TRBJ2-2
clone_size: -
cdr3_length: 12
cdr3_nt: TGTGCCAGTAGCACTAACACCGGGGAGCTGTTTTTT
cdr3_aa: CASSTNTGELFF

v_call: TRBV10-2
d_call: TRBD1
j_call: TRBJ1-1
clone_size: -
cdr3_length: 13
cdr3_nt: TGCGCCAGCCTGGACAGGGACAGGGGTGAAGCTTTCTTT
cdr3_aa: CASLDRDRGEAFF

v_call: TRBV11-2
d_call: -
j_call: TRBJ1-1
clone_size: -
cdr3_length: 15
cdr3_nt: TGTGCCAGCAGCTTACAGAGACAGATGAACACTGAAGCTTTCTTT
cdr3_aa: CASSLQRQMNTEAFF

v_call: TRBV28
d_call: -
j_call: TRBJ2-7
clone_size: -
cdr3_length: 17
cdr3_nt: TGTGCCAGCAGTCCGATATTGAATAGCGGATTATCCTACGAGCAGTACTTC
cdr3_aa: CASSPILNSGLSYEQYF

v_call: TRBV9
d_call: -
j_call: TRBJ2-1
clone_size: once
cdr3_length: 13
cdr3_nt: TGTGCCAGCGGGAGCCTTTCCTACAATGAGCAGTTCTTC
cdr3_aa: CASGSLSYNEQFF

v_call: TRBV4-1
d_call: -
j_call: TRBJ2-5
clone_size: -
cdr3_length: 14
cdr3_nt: TGCGCCAGCAGCCAAGAGGGAGAGGGAGAGACCCAGTACTTC
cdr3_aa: CASSQEGEGETQYF

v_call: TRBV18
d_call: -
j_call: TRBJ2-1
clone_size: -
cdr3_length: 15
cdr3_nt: TGTGCCAGCTCAAGCAGGTTGAACTCCTACAATGAGCAGTTCTTC
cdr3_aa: CASSSRLNSYNEQFF

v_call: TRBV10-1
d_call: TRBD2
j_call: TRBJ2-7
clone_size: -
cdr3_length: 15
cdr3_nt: TGCGCCACCAATCTCGGGGGGAGTAGTCCCTACGAGCAGTACTTC
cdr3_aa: CATNLGGSSPYEQYF

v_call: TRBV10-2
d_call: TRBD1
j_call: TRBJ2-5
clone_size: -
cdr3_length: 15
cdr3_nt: TGCGCCAGCAGTCGGGACAGCGGAGAACAAGAGACCCAGTACTTC
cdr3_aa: CASSRDSGEQETQYF

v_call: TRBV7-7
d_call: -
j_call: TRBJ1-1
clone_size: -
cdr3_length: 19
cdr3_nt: TGTGCCAGCAGCTTAGGTCTTTCGGCGGGCTTTCCTATGAACACTGAAGCTTTCTTT
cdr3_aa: CASSLGLSAGFPMNTEAFF

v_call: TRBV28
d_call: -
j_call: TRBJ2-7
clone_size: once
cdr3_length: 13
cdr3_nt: TGTGCCAGCATTAGGGCAGGGGATTACGAGCAGTACTTC
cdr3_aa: CASIRAGDYEQYF